The 32 T cell receptor beta chains given below trace back to one sample, sequenced in a study of cytomegalovirus exposure and HLA in healthy donors. Repertoires were generated with immunoSEQ multiplex PCR, while TCRdb's copy carries only in-frame clones and drops some. The data show over 100,000 clones, roughly 90% seen once. The sequencing sample was made of PBMCs. The receptors originated from a woman aged 18-29 years in good health and CMV-seropositive.

This rearrangement joins TRBV30 to TRBJ2-7; 7 nucleotides line up with TRBD2. V shed 0 bases and J 2 bases; nucleotides not matched to a gene: 16. The CDR3 is made up of 18 amino acids. The germline CDR1 and CDR2 sequences are GTSNPN and SVGIG (reference sequence). CDR3 loop: CAWSVGLQPGLPPYEQYF. CDR3 in DNA: TGTGCCTGGAGTGTAGGTCTTCAGCCGGGACTACCGCCCTACGAGCAGTACTTC.

The chain links TRBV2 to TRBJ2-1, with TRBD2 identical over 8 bases. Trimming took 6 bases from V and 8 from J; bases not matched to a gene: 9. CDR3 length: 14 amino acids. Per the germline V gene, CDR1 is SNHLY and CDR2 is FYNNEI. CDR3 nucleotide sequence: TGTGCCAGCAGCGGGGGGGCCGCTCTCGATGAGCAGTTCTTC. Protein product: CASSGGAALDEQFF.

The chain uses TRBV19 and TRBJ2-4; weak D call: TRBD2 (5 bases). The V end was cut by 1 base, the J end by 0 bases, with 13 bases between. Germline CDR1 LNHDA, CDR2 SQIVND (reference sequence). The CDR3 length is 17 residues. CDR3 coding DNA: TGTGCCAGTAGTATAGGGGTGGGAGTTCTAGCCAAAAACATTCAGTACTTC. It specifies CASSIGVGVLAKNIQYF.

This clone came up once. This chain links TRBV6-5 with TRBJ1-1, with D perhaps matching TRBD1 (6 bases). The germline V and J ends were trimmed by 2 bases and 7 bases, with 17 bases remaining between them. CDR3 length: 15 amino acids. The germline V gene encodes CDR1 MNHEY and CDR2 SVGAGI. This CDR3 is CASSYGGRATNEAFF. The DNA for the CDR3 is TGTGCCAGCAGTTACGGGGGCAGGGCTACTAATGAAGCTTTCTTT.

The chain joins TRBV7-9 to TRBJ1-4; D is possibly TRBD1 (5 bases). The CDR3 is made up of 11 amino acids. CDR1 is SEHNR, CDR2 FQNEAQ, per germline (reference sequence). V lost 8 bases, J lost 5 bases, and 6 bases lay in between. The CDR3 loop reads CASRTNEKLFF. The CDR3 DNA reads TGTGCCAGCCGGACAAATGAAAAACTGTTTTTT.

V usage is TRBV30 and J usage is TRBJ2-3, with TRBD2 matching 14 bases. The CDR3 consists of 16 residues. After removal of 5 bases from V and 5 bases from J, the junction contained 9 bases not matched to a gene. Germline-derived CDR1 and CDR2 are GTSNPN and SVGIG (reference sequence). The DNA for the CDR3 is TGTGCCTGGGACCCCGGGACTAGCGGGAGTGGAGATACGCAGTATTTT. It is translated as CAWDPGTSGSGDTQYF.

This clone was seen only once. The rearrangement joins TRBV7-8 to TRBJ2-5; a weak D match, TRBD2 (5 bases). Trimming removed 5 bases at V and 5 bases at J, with 21 bases between. The V gene's germline CDR1 is SGHVS and CDR2 FQNEAQ. The CDR3 consists of 16 residues. DNA for the CDR3: TGTGCCAGCAGCCCGGGTCGGATTAGGAGAGGGGAGACCCAGTACTTC. Its translation: CASSPGRIRRGETQYF. Drawing the rest from reference TRBV7-8 and TRBJ2-5, the complete variable domain is GAGVSQSPRYKVAKRGQDVALRCDPISGHVSLFWYQQALGQGPEFLTYFQNEAQLDKSGLPSDRFFAERPEGSVSTLKIQRTQQEDSAVYLCASSPGRIRRGETQYFGPGTRLLVL.

This chain connects TRBV5-1 to TRBJ1-1; TRBD1 agrees at 9 bases. V shed 2 bases, J shed 4 bases, and the junction held 12 bases outside the gene matches. Germline V CDR1 and CDR2: SGHRS, YFSETQ. The CDR3 is made up of 17 amino acids. CDR3 sequence reads: CASSLLSPGQGPTEAFF. DNA for the CDR3: TGCGCCAGCAGCTTACTATCTCCGGGACAGGGCCCCACTGAAGCTTTCTTT.

This sequence joins TRBV12-1 and TRBJ2-1; no DNA check was done on the table's D call, TRBD2. TRBV12-1 is assigned pseudogene status. The CDR3 covers 14 residues. This chain's CDR3 is CASSLWSRYNEQFF. CDR3 bases: TGTGCCAGCAGCTTGTGGAGCCGATACAATGAGCAGTTCTTC.

The V call is TRBV5-1, the J call TRBJ1-3, with 7 nucleotides matching TRBD1. V lost 0 bases, J lost 0 bases, and 0 bases stayed unmatched. The CDR3 consists of 15 residues. CDR1 and CDR2 from the germline V gene are SGHRS and YFSETQ. The CDR3 spells CASSLGDSSGNTIYF. The CDR3 DNA reads as TGCGCCAGCAGCTTGGGGGACAGCTCTGGAAACACCATATATTTT.

The chain has TRBV9 and TRBJ1-1; 7 bases match TRBD1. The CDR3 is made up of 14 amino acids. V lost 4 bases and J lost 2; bases outside the gene matches: 5. From germline, CDR1 is SGDLS and CDR2 YYNGEE. The CDR3: CASSPGDSNTEAFF. The CDR3 DNA reads as TGTGCCAGCAGCCCTGGGGACAGCAACACTGAAGCTTTCTTT.

The rearrangement joins TRBV5-1 to TRBJ2-2; 10 nucleotides match TRBD1. V lost 10 bases and J lost 6; bases outside the gene matches: 9. This CDR3 has 14 amino acids. Per germline, CDR1 SGHRS and CDR2 YFSETQ. The CDR3 region has the DNA TGCGCCGGTTCGGGACAGGGGCGATCCGGGGAGCTGTTTTTT. As protein: CAGSGQGRSGELFF.

The rearrangement uses TRBV6-4 and TRBJ1-5; maybe TRBD1 (6 bases). The CDR3 is 17 amino acids. The germline gives CDR1 MRHNA, CDR2 SNTAGT. Trimming pared 8 bases from V and 2 bases from J, leaving 22 bases between. Here the CDR3 reads CASPGEGPFFGNQPQHF. The CDR3 coding sequence is TGTGCCAGCCCAGGGGAGGGGCCGTTTTTCGGCAATCAGCCCCAGCATTTT.

V is TRBV28 and J is TRBJ1-2; 9 positions agree with TRBD1. With 4 bases clipped from V and 7 bases from J, the junction kept 4 bases outside the gene matches. The length of the CDR3 is 13 residues. The V gene's germline CDR1 is MDHEN and CDR2 SYDVKM. The CDR3 DNA reads as TGTGCCAGCAGTTGGACAGGGGCGGGTGGCTACACCTTC. Protein sequence: CASSWTGAGGYTF.

The chain joins TRBV7-2 to TRBJ2-7; tentatively, D is TRBD1 (6 bases). The CDR3 is 15 amino acids. Germline V CDR1 and CDR2: SGHTA, FQGNSA. Trimming stripped 4 bases from V and 3 bases from J, with 16 bases between. Here the CDR3 reads CASSSDREVLYEQYF. The CDR3 region has the DNA TGTGCCAGCAGCTCGGACAGAGAGGTCCTCTACGAGCAGTACTTC.

The CDR3 region is CASRRGGYGYTF. DNA for the CDR3: TGTGCCAGCAGAAGAGGGGGATATGGCTACACCTTC. V is TRBV27 and J is TRBJ1-2, with D maybe TRBD1 (6 bases). Trimming pared 6 bases from V and 5 bases from J, leaving 10 bases between. CDR3 length: 12 residues. Germline V lookup: CDR1 MNHEY, CDR2 SMNVEV (reference sequence).

The CDR3 sequence is CASSERVAYEQYF. In nucleotides, the CDR3 is TGTGCCAGCAGCGAACGGGTGGCCTACGAGCAGTACTTC. The chain couples TRBV7-2 to TRBJ2-7; D not resolved. V lost 5 bases to trimming and J lost 2 bases, with 10 bases between them. Germline assignment: CDR1 SGHTA and CDR2 FQGNSA. The CDR3 sequence is 13 residues long.

The rearrangement links TRBV27 to TRBJ1-5; TRBD1 matches 12 bases. V trimming: 0 bases; J trimming: 11 bases; junction bases outside the gene matches: 5. This CDR3 has 15 amino acids. The germline V gene encodes CDR1 MNHEY and CDR2 SMNVEV (reference sequence). In DNA form, the CDR3 reads TGTGCCAGCAGTTTATCGGGGACAGGGGGCATGGCCCAGCATTTT. This translates into CASSLSGTGGMAQHF.

This clone occurred a few times. The gene calls are TRBV12-5 and TRBJ2-2; D not resolved. From germline, CDR1 is LGHNT and CDR2 FRNRAP. V lost 2 bases and J 3 bases, leaving 4 bases between the germline ends. This CDR3 has 13 residues. CDR3 bases: TGTGCTAGTGGTTTGACAGACACCGGGGAGCTGTTTTTT. Its translation is CASGLTDTGELFF.

This sequence joins TRBV9 and TRBJ2-1; TRBD2 agrees at 10 bases. The V gene's germline CDR1 is SGDLS and CDR2 YYNGEE. The CDR3 consists of 16 residues. V lost 0 bases to trimming and J lost 7 bases; unmatched junction nucleotides: 7. CDR3 DNA: TGTGCCAGCAGCGTAGGTCTAGCGGGAGCCATGAATGAGCAGTTCTTC. Translation: CASSVGLAGAMNEQFF.

This chain links TRBV15 with TRBJ2-1, with TRBD2 identical over 7 bases. Germline CDR1 LNHNV, CDR2 YYDKDF (reference sequence). This CDR3 region has 14 residues. V was clipped by 5 bases and J by 2 bases; unmatched bases: 3. The CDR3 sequence: CATSAGAAYNEQFF. Here the CDR3 DNA reads TGTGCCACCAGCGCGGGAGCCGCCTACAATGAGCAGTTCTTC.

This rearrangement joins TRBV9 to TRBJ2-1, with D uncertain. CDR3 size: 15 residues. Trimming removed 1 base from V and 0 bases from J, with 8 bases in between. Germline CDR1 is SGDLS and CDR2 is YYNGEE. CDR3 DNA sequence: TGTGCCAGCAGCGTATTAACGAGCTCCTACAATGAGCAGTTCTTC. Protein product: CASSVLTSSYNEQFF.

CDR3 protein: CASGGRPETQYF. CDR3 coding DNA: TGTGCCAGCGGCGGGAGACCAGAGACCCAGTACTTC. The chain employs TRBV11-2 and TRBJ2-5, with 7 bases matching TRBD2. After removal of 8 bases from V and 4 bases from J, the junction contained 4 bases not matched to a gene. There are 12 residues in the CDR3. Looked up from germline, CDR1 is SGHAT and CDR2 is FQNNGV.

This clone appeared a few times. The genes are TRBV11-1 and TRBJ2-7; 7 nucleotides agree with TRBD1. The junction had 11 bases not matched to a gene; V was cut back by 5 bases and J by 4 bases. Germline V lookup: CDR1 SGHAT, CDR2 FQDESV (reference sequence). This CDR3 region has 15 residues. Written as DNA, the CDR3 is TGTGCCAGCAGCCAACCCGGGACAGCCTTATACGAGCAGTACTTC. Protein sequence: CASSQPGTALYEQYF.

J is TRBJ2-5 and V is TRBV11-2, with 14 bases matching TRBD2. Germline V gives CDR1 SGHAT, CDR2 FQNNGV. Losses at the gene ends were 3 bases for V and 5 bases for J; bases not matched to a gene: 2. This CDR3 has 15 residues. The CDR3 DNA follows: TGTGCCAGCAGCTTGGGACTAGCGGGAGTGGAGACCCAGTACTTC. Protein sequence: CASSLGLAGVETQYF.

The genes are TRBV5-4 and TRBJ2-1; TRBD2 matches at 10 bases. The ends lost 4 bases at V and 3 bases at J; junction bases unmatched: 4. Per the germline V gene, CDR1 is SGHNT and CDR2 is YYREEE (reference sequence). CDR3 length equals 15 residues. The CDR3 spells CASSLTSGDYNEQFF. The CDR3 DNA reads as TGTGCCAGCAGCCTAACTAGCGGGGACTACAATGAGCAGTTCTTC.

The DNA of the CDR3 is TGTGCCAGCAGCTTGGCCGTCGGGAGGGCAACTAATGAAAAACTGTTTTTT. It is translated as CASSLAVGRATNEKLFF. The chain uses TRBV5-6 and TRBJ1-4, with D hard to call. Germline CDR1 SGHDT, CDR2 YYEEEE. Trimming removed 0 bases from V and 0 bases from J, with 12 bases in between. The CDR3 is 17 amino acids.

V gene TRBV10-3 combines with J gene TRBJ2-1, with 7 bases matching TRBD2. This CDR3 spans 16 amino acids. Germline V gene lookup returns CDR1 ENHRY and CDR2 SYGVKD. With 2 bases clipped from V and 3 bases from J, the junction kept 7 bases outside the gene matches. CDR3 region: CAISEGTTYYYNEQFF. CDR3 bases: TGTGCCATCAGTGAGGGGACTACATATTACTACAATGAGCAGTTCTTC.

The chain employs TRBV6-1 and TRBJ2-5; 10 bases are shared with TRBD2. After removal of 5 bases from V and 2 bases from J, the junction contained 5 bases not matched to a gene. The CDR3 covers 15 residues. Germline lookup yields CDR1 MNHNS and CDR2 SASEGT. The CDR3 region is CASSSGTSVQETQYF. CDR3 coding DNA: TGTGCCAGCAGTTCCGGGACTAGCGTTCAAGAGACCCAGTACTTC.

The chain couples TRBV4-2 to TRBJ2-7; TRBD2 aligns across 11 bases. J was trimmed by 5 bases and V by 3 bases; bases with no gene match: 18. The CDR3 is 19 amino acids. The germline CDR1 and CDR2 sequences are LGHNA and YNFKEQ. The CDR3 reads CASSQGHPLAGGRSNEQYF. CDR3 coding DNA: TGTGCCAGCAGCCAGGGCCACCCCTTAGCGGGAGGGCGGTCCAACGAGCAGTACTTC.

CDR3 protein: CASSLDGGAKYNEQFF. CDR3 DNA sequence: TGTGCCAGCAGCTTAGATGGCGGGGCTAAGTACAATGAGCAGTTCTTC. The rearrangement joins TRBV7-6 to TRBJ2-1; TRBD2 is a possible D gene (6 bases). This CDR3 has 16 amino acids. V was cut by 1 base and J by 4 bases, with 14 bases left in between. From germline, CDR1 is SGHVS and CDR2 FNYEAQ.

The chain is built from TRBV5-5 and TRBJ2-2, with D possibly matching TRBD2 (5 bases). The CDR3 contains 12 residues. The V and J ends lost 3 bases and 5 bases respectively, with 5 bases between them. Germline assignment: CDR1 SGHKS and CDR2 YYEKEE (reference sequence). The CDR3 is CASSSGTGELFF. The CDR3, as DNA: TGTGCCAGCAGCTCGGGAACCGGGGAGCTGTTTTTT.